This T cell receptor beta chain came from a study of blood T cells in healthy people across ages. This clonotype was seen only a few times. Then a second PCR, running about 7 to 11 cycles, was carried out with a sample-barcoded 5' primer and a J-beta primer mix. TCRdb re-called the 5' RACE reads through MiXCR, storing one row per CDR3 protein. The table lists roughly 560,000 distinct CDR3 sequences, nearly 25% of them singletons. Trimming shortened V by 4 bases and J by 5 bases, and 9 bases separated the two germline ends. The CDR3 runs 13 residues. The same sample was also used in a study of T cells of mothers and their children.

The receptor was derived from a boy between 10 and 17 years old in good health. Sequenced material: blood. The chain has TRBV23-1 and TRBJ2-1, with a weak D call TRBD2 (6 bases). TRBV23-1 is an ORF; its function is uncertain. CDR3 sequence: CASSRGADNEQFF. The CDR3 nucleotides read TGCGCCAGCAGTCGCGGGGCTGACAATGAGCAGTTCTTC.